These 10 T cell receptor beta chains were sequenced from one sample in a study of post-analysis software for immune sequencing data. Study-wide points: Among 5 or 6 TRBV segments more frequent in patients than controls were TRBV5-6, TRBV5-1 and TRBV20-1.

The TCR beta cDNA libraries carried unique molecular identifiers. TCRdb reprocessed the PCR reads via MiXCR and lists one record per CDR3 protein. The profile shows 400,000 to 500,000 distinct CDR3 sequences, 39% of them singletons. These TCRs' antigens remain unknown. Input material: blood. The receptor source for this set is a girl aged 2 to 10 with multiple sclerosis.

The chain is built from TRBV7-2 and TRBJ2-4; 10 bases are shared with TRBD1. Trimming removed 4 bases from V and 2 bases from J; junction bases left unmatched: 8. This CDR3 has 17 residues. CDR1 SGHTA and CDR2 FQGNSA come from the germline V gene. CDR3 amino acids: CASSCIRDRGTKNIQYF. The DNA of the CDR3 is TGTGCCAGCAGCTGCATCCGGGACAGGGGAACCAAAAACATTCAGTACTTC. The full variable domain, completed using reference TRBV7-2 and TRBJ2-4, is GAGVSQSPSNKVTEKGKDVELRCDPISGHTALYWYRQSLGQGLEFLIYFQGNSAPDKSGLPSDRFSAERTGGSVSTLTIQRTQQEDSAVYLCASSCIRDRGTKNIQYFGAGTRLSVL.

This clonotype was detected a few times. The rearrangement links TRBV12-3 or TRBV12-4 to TRBJ2-1; the D gene is possibly TRBD2 (5 bases). There are 14 residues in the CDR3. Trimming removed 2 bases at V and 7 bases at J, with 12 bases between. In nucleotides, the CDR3 is TGTGCCAGCAGTTTATCTGGGAGTTCTAATGAGCAGTTCTTC. Translating gives CASSLSGSSNEQFF.

This clonotype was recorded only once. V is TRBV29-1 and J is TRBJ2-1; 13 bases line up with TRBD2. This CDR3 has 16 amino acids. Looked up from germline, CDR1 is SQVTM and CDR2 is ANQGSEA. Unmatched junction bases numbered 4, after V lost 3 bases and J lost 2 bases. The CDR3: CSVEGGLAGTYNEQFF. The CDR3 bases are TGCAGCGTTGAGGGGGGACTAGCGGGGACCTACAATGAGCAGTTCTTC.

The chain couples TRBV20-1 to TRBJ2-1, with 9 positions matching TRBD2. The CDR3 is 14 residues long. Germline CDR1 reads DFQATT; CDR2 reads SNEGSKA (reference sequence). The ends lost 5 bases at V and 5 bases at J; junction bases unmatched: 7. The CDR3 coding sequence is TGCAGTGCTTTCCTAGCGGGGACAAACAATGAGCAGTTCTTC. This translates into CSAFLAGTNNEQFF.

The chain combines TRBV7-9 with TRBJ1-2, with no clear D. V was cut by 5 bases and J by 10 bases, with 14 bases left in between. The CDR3 is 12 residues long. Germline assignment: CDR1 SEHNR and CDR2 FQNEAQ (reference sequence). The DNA for the CDR3 is TGTGCCAGCAGCGCCCGCCTAGGCTACTACACCTTC. As protein: CASSARLGYYTF.

This clonotype was recorded a few times. The J gene is TRBJ2-5, the V gene TRBV29-1, with D perhaps being TRBD1 or TRBD2 (5 bases each). V shed 4 bases and J shed 5 bases, with 14 bases lying between them. Germline V gene data show CDR1 as SQVTM and CDR2 as ANQGSEA. CDR3 size: 13 residues. The DNA for the CDR3 is TGCAGCGTTGTGGGGGTCTTTCGCGAGACCCAGTACTTC. Residues: CSVVGVFRETQYF.

The chain employs TRBV5-5 and TRBJ2-3; TRBD1 matches at 8 bases. From germline, CDR1 is SGHKS and CDR2 YYEKEE (reference sequence). The trim removed 0 bases at V and 4 bases at J, leaving 7 bases unmatched. The CDR3 totals 16 residues. The CDR3 sequence: CASSLAWTGISDTQYF. CDR3 in DNA: TGTGCCAGCAGCTTGGCCTGGACAGGGATATCAGATACGCAGTATTTT.

This clonotype was detected only a few times. In nucleotides, the CDR3 is TGTGCCACCAGCAGGAATCCCAATGAGCAGTTCTTC. As protein: CATSRNPNEQFF. The chain combines TRBV15 with TRBJ2-1; no clear D gene. V was trimmed by 3 bases and J by 6 bases, leaving 6 bases between them. Germline CDR1 LNHNV, CDR2 YYDKDF (reference sequence). There are 12 residues in the CDR3. The entire variable domain, with the rest obtained from reference TRBV15 and TRBJ2-1, is as follows: DAMVIQNPRYQVTQFGKPVTLSCSQTLNHNVMYWYQQKSSQAPKLLFHYYDKDFNNEADTPDNFQSRRPNTSFCFLDIRSPGLGDTAMYLCATSRNPNEQFFGPGTRLTVL.

V is TRBV19 and J is TRBJ2-1; D might be TRBD2 (6 bases). The CDR3 has 13 residues. In germline, CDR1 is LNHDA, CDR2 SQIVND (reference sequence). Between the trimmed V and J ends, which lost 5 bases and 6 bases, there was a span of 11 bases. CDR3 loop: CASSGGGPNEQFF. The DNA of the CDR3 is TGTGCCAGTAGTGGTGGAGGGCCCAATGAGCAGTTCTTC.

The chain joins TRBV6-6 to TRBJ1-1; D unclear. From germline, CDR1 is MNHNY and CDR2 SVGAGI (reference sequence). Trimming shortened V by 5 bases and J by 5 bases, and 15 bases separated the two germline ends. The CDR3 consists of 14 residues. CDR3 protein: CASSPSGPETEAFF. The CDR3 nucleotides are TGTGCCAGCAGTCCATCCGGACCTGAAACTGAAGCTTTCTTT.